The 24 T cell receptor beta chains below come from one sample, sequenced in a study of cytomegalovirus exposure and HLA in healthy donors. 13 Jbeta primers and 60 Vbeta primers were used for the PCR. Profiled with immunoSEQ multiplex PCR; TCRdb holds only in-frame clones, not every one. The sample lists fewer than 200,000 clones; 75% to 90% were seen once. Source material: PBMCs. The receptors come from a man aged 50 to 59 in good health and CMV-seronegative.

V and J are TRBV7-9 and TRBJ1-5; possibly TRBD1 for D (5 bases). This CDR3 region has 14 residues. Trimming removed 5 bases at V and 3 bases at J, with 11 bases between. CDR1 is SEHNR and CDR2 is FQNEAQ in the germline V gene (reference sequence). CDR3 region: CASSPQGTNQPQHF. CDR3 coding DNA: TGTGCCAGCAGCCCTCAGGGTACCAATCAGCCCCAGCATTTT. Together with reference TRBV7-9 and TRBJ1-5, the CDR3 gives the full variable domain: DTGVSQNPRHKITKRGQNVTFRCDPISEHNRLYWYRQTLGQGPEFLTYFQNEAQLEKSRLLSDRFSAERPKGSFSTLEIQRTEQGDSAMYLCASSPQGTNQPQHFGDGTRLSIL.

This rearrangement joins TRBV6-4 to TRBJ2-3; TRBD1 agrees at 7 bases. From germline, CDR1 is MRHNA and CDR2 SNTAGT. The length of the CDR3 is 15 residues. V shed 6 bases, J shed 0 bases, and the junction held 6 bases outside the gene matches. The CDR3 protein is CASRAGGTSTDTQYF. The CDR3 DNA is TGTGCCAGCAGAGCAGGGGGAACTAGCACAGATACGCAGTATTTT.

This chain joins TRBV19 and TRBJ1-5, with 8 bases aligning to TRBD1. The ends lost 5 bases at V and 4 bases at J; junction bases unmatched: 10. In germline, CDR1 is LNHDA, CDR2 SQIVND (reference sequence). CDR3 size: 16 residues. CDR3 amino acids: CASSLTGQGRNQPQHF. The CDR3 coding sequence is TGTGCCAGTAGTTTGACAGGACAGGGAAGGAATCAGCCCCAGCATTTT.

The CDR3 reads CASSLDRAGGTDTQYF. Written as DNA, the CDR3 is TGTGCCAGCAGCTTAGATCGAGCGGGGGGCACAGATACGCAGTATTTT. The chain is built from TRBV7-2 and TRBJ2-3; 8 bases are a match to TRBD2. The V segment lost 1 base and the J segment 1 base; nucleotides outside the gene matches: 4. The CDR3 runs to 16 residues. CDR1 and CDR2 from the germline V gene are SGHTA and FQGNSA.

V gene TRBV6-4 combines with J gene TRBJ2-2; TRBD1 is a possible D gene (6 bases). The CDR3 runs to 17 residues. The germline gives CDR1 MRHNA, CDR2 SNTAGT. V lost 5 bases, J lost 3 bases, and 19 bases lay in between. The CDR3, as DNA: TGTGCCAGCAGTTTATCGCTTACCAGGGGATACACCGGGGAGCTGTTTTTT. Protein product: CASSLSLTRGYTGELFF.

V usage is TRBV29-1 and J usage is TRBJ1-6; 10 nucleotides agree with TRBD1. The CDR3 is 12 residues long. Trimming cost V 7 bases and J 12 bases; bases outside gene matches: 6. The germline V gene has CDR1 SQVTM and CDR2 ANQGSEA. The CDR3 sequence is CSAKDRGQPLHF. CDR3 nucleotide sequence: TGCAGCGCTAAAGACAGGGGGCAACCCCTCCACTTT.

V and J are TRBV7-9 and TRBJ1-2; D remains unclear. The CDR3 extends over 12 amino acids. The ends were cut back, 5 bases at V and 7 bases at J, with 11 bases in the middle. Germline V gene lookup returns CDR1 SEHNR and CDR2 FQNEAQ (reference sequence). CDR3 protein: CASSPQAGGYTF. CDR3 DNA sequence: TGTGCCAGCAGCCCCCAGGCAGGTGGCTACACCTTC.

There are a few counts of this clone. The rearrangement uses TRBV4-3 and TRBJ2-1, with TRBD2 matching 11 bases. The CDR3 has 19 residues. The germline V gene has CDR1 LGHNA and CDR2 YSLEER. Trimming cost V 3 bases and J 6 bases; bases outside gene matches: 16. CDR3 DNA: TGCGCCAGCAGCCACCTTTTGCTCTCCGGGACTAGCGGTACCAATGAGCAGTTCTTC. Translating gives CASSHLLLSGTSGTNEQFF.

The V call is TRBV15, the J call TRBJ2-4, with D perhaps TRBD2 (6 bases). The CDR3 is 17 residues long. V lost 5 bases and J lost 1, with 18 bases in between. CDR1 and CDR2 from the germline V gene are LNHNV and YYDKDF (reference sequence). CDR3 sequence: CATSPGLALIAKNIQYF. In nucleotides, the CDR3 is TGTGCCACCAGCCCGGGACTCGCTCTGATTGCCAAAAACATTCAGTACTTC. The full variable domain, with the rest looked up from reference TRBV15 and TRBJ2-4, is DAMVIQNPRYQVTQFGKPVTLSCSQTLNHNVMYWYQQKSSQAPKLLFHYYDKDFNNEADTPDNFQSRRPNTSFCFLDIRSPGLGDTAMYLCATSPGLALIAKNIQYFGAGTRLSVL.

As for this clone: A junction boundary mismatches the germline segment, possibly from a read error. The chain joins TRBV7-9 to TRBJ1-1; unclear D gene. The CDR3 totals 15 residues. The germline V gene encodes CDR1 SEHNR and CDR2 FQNEAQ (reference sequence). CDR3 nucleotide sequence: TGTTCCAGCCTAGAAGGAAGAGTCTTGAACACTGAAGCTTTCTTT. Translation gives CSSLEGRVLNTEAFF.

The chain is built from TRBV18 and TRBJ1-5; no clear D. V gave up 0 bases and J gave up 1 base, with 7 bases separating them. The germline V gene encodes CDR1 KGHSH and CDR2 LQKENI. The CDR3 has 15 amino acids. As DNA, the CDR3 is TGTGCCAGCTCACCACCGGGGAGGAGCAATCAGCCCCAGCATTTT. It is translated as CASSPPGRSNQPQHF.

This clone has just one count. CDR3 sequence (DNA): TGTGCCAGCGGCTCGAAGTTAAACACCATATATTTT. As protein: CASGSKLNTIYF. The chain has TRBV28 and TRBJ1-3, with no clear D. Germline V gives CDR1 MDHEN, CDR2 SYDVKM. CDR3 length equals 12 residues. Between the trimmed V and J ends, which lost 8 bases and 6 bases, there was a span of 11 bases.

The CDR3 nucleotides are TGTGCCACCCGTCCTGGGGGGTCGCATGGGGGGGGCTACACCTTC. Translated, it gives CATRPGGSHGGGYTF. The chain employs TRBV15 and TRBJ1-2; possible D gene TRBD1, 5 bases. Germline loops: CDR1 LNHNV, CDR2 YYDKDF (reference sequence). The CDR3 is 15 amino acids. V dropped 8 bases and J dropped 8 bases, with 24 bases sitting between them. The variable domain in full, with the rest retrieved from reference TRBV15 and TRBJ1-2, is DAMVIQNPRYQVTQFGKPVTLSCSQTLNHNVMYWYQQKSSQAPKLLFHYYDKDFNNEADTPDNFQSRRPNTSFCFLDIRSPGLGDTAMYLCATRPGGSHGGGYTFGSGTRLTVV.

The chain combines TRBV19 with TRBJ1-2, with a weak D call TRBD1 (6 bases). CDR3 length: 12 amino acids. The germline V gene has CDR1 LNHDA and CDR2 SQIVND (reference sequence). V was pared by 5 bases and J by 8 bases, with 12 bases between. The CDR3 reads CASSGQLGGYTF. The CDR3 DNA is TGTGCCAGTAGTGGACAGCTAGGGGGCTACACCTTC.

The V and J genes are TRBV6-1 and TRBJ2-1; no clear D gene. The CDR3 totals 15 residues. CDR1 is MNHNS and CDR2 is SASEGT in the germline V gene. V lost 3 bases and J 4 bases, leaving 13 bases between the germline ends. The chain's CDR3 is CASSEETGVYNEQFF. The CDR3 nucleotides are TGTGCCAGCAGTGAGGAGACTGGAGTATACAATGAGCAGTTCTTC.

The V gene is TRBV10-3, the J gene TRBJ1-5; possibly TRBD1 for D (6 bases). CDR1 is ENHRY and CDR2 is SYGVKD in the germline V gene. This CDR3 is built from 13 residues. V lost 6 bases, J lost 4 bases, and 10 bases lay in between. CDR3 protein: CAIRRTENQPQHF. The CDR3 nucleotides read TGTGCCATCAGAAGGACAGAAAATCAGCCCCAGCATTTT.

CDR3 protein: CASSLDEGGYEQYF. In DNA, the CDR3 is TGTGCCAGCAGCTTAGATGAAGGGGGTTACGAGCAGTACTTC. The V gene is TRBV7-9, the J gene TRBJ2-7, with D possibly TRBD1 on 6 matching bases. The CDR3 sequence is 14 residues long. CDR1 is SEHNR, CDR2 FQNEAQ, per germline (reference sequence). V lost 1 base and J 4 bases, leaving 11 bases between the germline ends.

The chain employs TRBV28 and TRBJ1-5, with TRBD1 matching over 10 bases. This CDR3 is built from 15 residues. Germline V lookup: CDR1 MDHEN, CDR2 SYDVKM. J lost 6 bases, V lost 2 bases, and 4 bases had no gene match. This CDR3 reads CASSLAGQGGQPQHF. The CDR3 region has the DNA TGTGCCAGCAGTTTAGCCGGACAGGGGGGTCAGCCCCAGCATTTT.

Only a few counts were recorded for this clone. The V and J genes are TRBV29-1 and TRBJ1-4, with D tentatively TRBD1 (5 bases). The CDR3 spans 12 residues. V was pared by 6 bases and J by 5 bases, with 10 bases between. In germline, CDR1 is SQVTM, CDR2 ANQGSEA. DNA of the CDR3: TGCAGCGTGGACATGGGCAATGAAAAACTGTTTTTT. Its protein product is CSVDMGNEKLFF.

V usage is TRBV9 and J usage is TRBJ2-2; TRBD1 might be the D (6 bases). Germline V lookup: CDR1 SGDLS, CDR2 YYNGEE. V was trimmed by 4 bases and J by 7 bases, leaving 20 bases between them. The CDR3 is made up of 16 amino acids. Written as DNA, the CDR3 is TGTGCCAGCAGCCCAATAGGGCAGGGGAGTGTCGGGGAGCTGTTTTTT. Translation gives CASSPIGQGSVGELFF.

This clone is a singleton in its sample. The chain joins TRBV2 to TRBJ2-7, with 9 bases aligning to TRBD2. V dropped 4 bases and J dropped 4; count of bases not matched to a gene: 8. Germline V gives CDR1 SNHLY, CDR2 FYNNEI. This CDR3 is 15 amino acids long. CDR3 DNA sequence: TGTGCCAGCAGTGTAGGAGCGGGAGGTTGGTACGAGCAGTACTTC. Protein: CASSVGAGGWYEQYF.

In regard to this clone: Other DNA sequences in the same sample also yield this CDR3. The chain uses TRBV5-1 and TRBJ2-5, with D uncertain. Trimming took 5 bases from V and 0 from J, leaving 11 bases between them. CDR1 is SGHRS and CDR2 is YFSETQ in the germline V gene. There are 14 residues in the CDR3. DNA of the CDR3: TGCGCCAGCAGTTTGTTAACAGACCAAGAGACCCAGTACTTC. This translates into CASSLLTDQETQYF.

The chain uses TRBV27 and TRBJ1-5; TRBD1 matches 8 bases. Losses at the gene ends were 3 bases for V and 1 base for J; bases not matched to a gene: 8. The germline V gene has CDR1 MNHEY and CDR2 SMNVEV (reference sequence). The length of the CDR3 is 17 residues. The CDR3 loop reads CASSFTYRGISNQPQHF. CDR3 DNA sequence: TGTGCCAGCAGTTTCACTTACAGGGGGATAAGCAATCAGCCCCAGCATTTT.

The rearrangement uses TRBV6-1 and TRBJ2-7; a weak D match, TRBD1 (6 bases). The CDR3 extends over 15 amino acids. CDR1 is MNHNS and CDR2 is SASEGT in the germline V gene. V lost 6 bases and J 7 bases, leaving 22 bases between the germline ends. CDR3 in DNA: TGTGCCAGCAGACGCCAGGGGCAGCCTAGTGGGGAGCAGTACTTC. Translation: CASRRQGQPSGEQYF.